The present T cell receptor (beta chain) was sequenced within a study of cytomegalovirus exposure and HLA in healthy donors. Study-level results: In most subjects, TCR beta sequences reportedly gave accurate predictions of HLA-A and HLA-B alleles.

PCR primers comprised 60 Vbeta and 13 Jbeta primers. Profiling relied on immunoSEQ multiplex PCR, and the TCRdb table lists in-frame clones only, not all of them. The data contain around 150,000 clones, about 80% of them singletons. Trimming stripped 0 bases from V and 4 bases from J, with 8 bases between. The CDR3 contains 13 residues. Germline CDR1 SQVTM, CDR2 ANQGSEA. To note about this clone: Its antigen is currently unknown.

The chain uses TRBV29-1 and TRBJ2-3; a possible D gene is TRBD1 (5 bases). This clonotype was obtained from a man between 35 and 55 years old in good health and CMV-seropositive. Sample: PBMCs. The CDR3 reads CSVEDTGADTQYF. CDR3 DNA sequence: TGCAGCGTTGAAGATACAGGCGCAGATACGCAGTATTTT.